The clone carrying this T cell receptor (beta chain) was detected a few times. The target antigen is unknown. V lost 5 bases and J lost 4, with 18 bases in between. The germline gives CDR1 SNHLY, CDR2 FYNNEI. This CDR3 has 16 amino acids. The record originates from a study of CD8+ T cells in alopecia areata. Once RNA had been extracted, it was reverse transcribed into cDNA to act as the sequencing template. Here immunoSEQ multiplex PCR was the method, and the copy in TCRdb shows in-frame clones only, minus some. The sample holds roughly 200,000 clones, roughly 50% seen once. General study findings and limits: Scalp clonality and expanded CD8+ clones among the top 100 fell significantly with tofacitinib. Scalp and blood retained many expanded lesional clones during tofacitinib.

The treatment is: oral pan-JAK inhibitor, 5-10 mg twice daily. The sample consisted of CD8+ T cells sorted from blood, taken at week 24, from a patient treated with tofacitinib. The chain links TRBV2 to TRBJ1-5; D may be TRBD1 (6 bases). The origin of this receptor is a human donor with alopecia areata. CDR3 region: CASSLFSGEGNQPQHF. CDR3 sequence (DNA): TGTGCCAGCAGTTTATTCTCAGGGGAGGGAAATCAGCCCCAGCATTTT.